Listed here are 20 T cell receptor beta chains from one sample, sequenced in a study of cytomegalovirus exposure and HLA in healthy donors (dated by TCRdb to about 2017). Library creation used the immunoSEQ multiplex PCR assay. A mixture of 60 forward primers for TCR Vbeta segments and 13 reverse primers for TCR Jbeta segments was used in the multiplex PCR. TCRdb limited this immuneACCESS table to in-frame rearrangements with V and J called. A share of clones is missing; checked studies link under half to unresolved V genes, and the rest is unexplained. The sample table holds 100,000 or so clones, of which over 80% were seen once. Around 2.6% of the sample comes from the top ten. Sequences were obtained from PBMCs. Receptors were obtained from a man aged 35 to 55 in good health and CMV-seronegative.

The CDR3 region is CATSRVDWDTQYF. The CDR3 coding sequence is TGTGCCACCAGCAGAGTAGACTGGGATACGCAGTATTTT. The chain uses TRBV15 and TRBJ2-3; D is unresolved. The ends were cut back, 1 base at V and 6 bases at J, with 8 bases in the middle. Germline loops: CDR1 LNHNV, CDR2 YYDKDF (reference sequence). CDR3 length equals 13 residues.

The V and J genes are TRBV5-1 and TRBJ2-5; 7 positions match TRBD1. The CDR3 is made up of 13 amino acids. Losses at the gene ends were 5 bases for V and 5 bases for J; bases not matched to a gene: 6. CDR1 and CDR2 (germline): SGHRS, YFSETQ. The CDR3 DNA follows: TGCGCCAGCAGAACAGGGGTAGTGGAGACCCAGTACTTC. It encodes CASRTGVVETQYF.

The rearrangement links TRBV6-5 to TRBJ2-3; D is uncertain. Trimming cost V 3 bases and J 2 bases, with 9 bases left between them. The CDR3 is 14 amino acids. CDR1 and CDR2 (germline): MNHEY, SVGAGI. CDR3 amino acids: CASSYASNTDTQYF. The DNA of the CDR3 is TGTGCCAGCAGTTATGCGTCTAACACAGATACGCAGTATTTT.

This clone was observed once. The chain uses TRBV7-2 and TRBJ2-2, with D tentatively TRBD2 (5 bases). Trimming cost V 5 bases and J 1 base, with 14 bases left between them. The CDR3 is 16 residues long. Germline V gene lookup returns CDR1 SGHTA and CDR2 FQGNSA. The CDR3 loop reads CASSLGAGVNTGELFF. The CDR3 nucleotides are TGTGCCAGCAGCCTCGGTGCGGGCGTGAACACCGGGGAGCTGTTTTTT.

This chain uses TRBV11-3 with TRBJ2-1, with TRBD2 matching over 7 bases. The CDR3 length is 15 residues. V lost 5 bases to trimming and J lost 6 bases; unmatched junction nucleotides: 10. The germline gives CDR1 SGHNT, CDR2 YENEEA. This CDR3 is CASSLRTSVGNEQFF. CDR3 sequence (DNA): TGTGCCAGCAGCCTGAGAACTAGCGTCGGCAATGAGCAGTTCTTC.

The rearrangement uses TRBV11-3 and TRBJ2-1; D call uncertain. CDR1 is SGHNT, CDR2 YENEEA, per germline. There are 15 residues in the CDR3. Trimming cost V 0 bases and J 4 bases, with 10 bases left between them. As DNA, the CDR3 is TGTGCCAGCAGCTTAGACGGTAAGGAGTACAATGAGCAGTTCTTC. This translates into CASSLDGKEYNEQFF. Combining the CDR3 with reference TRBV11-3 and TRBJ2-1 gives the whole variable domain EAGVVQSPRYKIIEKKQPVAFWCNPISGHNTLYWYLQNLGQGPELLIRYENEEAVDDSQLPKDRFSAERLKGVDSTLKIQPAELGDSAVYLCASSLDGKEYNEQFFGPGTRLTVL.

The chain couples TRBV29-1 to TRBJ1-2, with D unclear. Trimming removed 0 bases from V and 3 bases from J, with 5 bases in between. CDR1 and CDR2 (germline): SQVTM, ANQGSEA. CDR3 length: 12 amino acids. DNA for the CDR3: TGCAGCGTTGAAGATCAGGACTATGGCTACACCTTC. This sequence encodes CSVEDQDYGYTF.

The chain carries TRBV4-1 and TRBJ2-5; the D gene is possibly TRBD2 (5 bases). This CDR3 spans 14 amino acids. Germline V gives CDR1 MGHRA, CDR2 YSYEKL. V dropped 4 bases and J dropped 3 bases, with 12 bases sitting between them. The CDR3 sequence: CASSPQDGEETQYF. The CDR3 DNA sequence: TGCGCCAGCAGCCCCCAGGACGGGGAAGAGACCCAGTACTTC.

The gene calls are TRBV15 and TRBJ2-7, with 8 bases fitting TRBD1. Germline V CDR1 and CDR2: LNHNV, YYDKDF (reference sequence). This CDR3 contains 14 residues. V shed 3 bases, J shed 2 bases, and the junction held 3 bases outside the gene matches. The CDR3 nucleotides read TGTGCCACCAGCAGGGACAGGGTACCCTACGAGCAGTACTTC. It is translated as CATSRDRVPYEQYF.

The V and J genes are TRBV6-5 and TRBJ1-2; no definite D call. The CDR3 spans 14 residues. Germline-derived CDR1 and CDR2 are MNHEY and SVGAGI. V was clipped by 6 bases and J by 7 bases, with 18 bases between them. The CDR3 loop is CASSRDTRSGGYTF. The CDR3 coding sequence is TGTGCCAGCAGCCGCGACACCAGATCTGGTGGCTACACCTTC.

The chain is built from TRBV7-9 and TRBJ2-3; TRBD2 matches at 13 bases. V lost 4 bases to trimming and J lost 1 base; unmatched junction nucleotides: 11. CDR1 and CDR2 (germline): SEHNR, FQNEAQ (reference sequence). The CDR3 contains 19 residues. The CDR3 spells CASSYLGLAGLDRTDTQYF. The CDR3 DNA follows: TGTGCCAGCAGCTACCTGGGACTAGCGGGGCTCGATCGCACAGATACGCAGTATTTT.

This clone came up a few times. This chain uses TRBV7-2 with TRBJ2-3; 9 bases match TRBD2. Germline CDR1 and CDR2: SGHTA and FQGNSA. Germline trimming cut 3 bases from V and 4 bases from J; bases unmatched to any gene: 11. The CDR3 sequence is 17 residues long. This chain's CDR3 is CASSFLPAGGRADTQYF. In nucleotides, the CDR3 is TGTGCCAGCAGCTTTCTTCCGGCGGGGGGGCGCGCAGATACGCAGTATTTT. Complete variable domain (other parts from reference TRBV7-2 and TRBJ2-3): GAGVSQSPSNKVTEKGKDVELRCDPISGHTALYWYRQSLGQGLEFLIYFQGNSAPDKSGLPSDRFSAERTGGSVSTLTIQRTQQEDSAVYLCASSFLPAGGRADTQYFGPGTRLTVL.

This chain links TRBV29-1 with TRBJ2-7, with TRBD2 identical over 7 bases. CDR1 is SQVTM and CDR2 is ANQGSEA in the germline V gene. The CDR3 extends over 13 amino acids. V gave up 1 base and J gave up 2 bases; unmatched junction bases: 2. The CDR3 is CSVEGGGAYEQYF. Here the CDR3 DNA reads TGCAGCGTTGAAGGGGGGGGTGCCTACGAGCAGTACTTC.

V gene TRBV7-2 combines with J gene TRBJ2-5; 9 positions match TRBD1. The germline gives CDR1 SGHTA, CDR2 FQGNSA. This CDR3 is built from 15 residues. The V segment lost 3 bases and the J segment 2 bases; nucleotides outside the gene matches: 4. DNA of the CDR3: TGTGCCAGCAGCTTCGGGACAGGGCCTCAAGAGACCCAGTACTTC. It specifies CASSFGTGPQETQYF.

The CDR3 sequence is CASTQRGGNTGELFF. CDR3 bases: TGTGCCAGCACGCAGCGGGGGGGGAACACCGGGGAGCTGTTTTTT. This chain connects TRBV2 to TRBJ2-2; 10 bases match TRBD2. Germline assignment: CDR1 SNHLY and CDR2 FYNNEI. V shed 7 bases and J 1 base; nucleotides not matched to a gene: 3. The CDR3 sequence is 15 residues long.

The chain carries TRBV5-1 and TRBJ2-7; TRBD2 agrees at 8 bases. Germline lookup yields CDR1 SGHRS and CDR2 YFSETQ. With 7 bases clipped from V and 2 bases from J, the junction kept 11 bases outside the gene matches. This CDR3 contains 15 residues. The CDR3: CASGRSGARPYEQYF. The CDR3 DNA reads as TGCGCCAGCGGTCGTAGCGGGGCCCGGCCCTACGAGCAGTACTTC. The full variable domain, completed using reference TRBV5-1 and TRBJ2-7, is KAGVTQTPRYLIKTRGQQVTLSCSPISGHRSVSWYQQTPGQGLQFLFEYFSETQRNKGNFPGRFSGRQFSNSRSEMNVSTLELGDSALYLCASGRSGARPYEQYFGPGTRLTVT.

This chain uses TRBV7-2 with TRBJ2-7; D is perhaps TRBD2 (6 bases). Germline V gene sequence: CDR1 SGHTA, CDR2 FQGNSA. The V and J ends lost 6 bases and 2 bases respectively, with 17 bases between them. The CDR3 contains 15 residues. For the CDR3, the DNA is TGTGCCAGCAGGACCAGGGTACTAGCCGCCTACGAGCAGTACTTC. Its translation is CASRTRVLAAYEQYF.

The V gene is TRBV7-9, the J gene TRBJ1-2; the D is unclear. V lost 5 bases and J lost 2, with 18 bases in between. This CDR3 is 16 amino acids long. Germline CDR1 SEHNR, CDR2 FQNEAQ (reference sequence). CDR3 sequence reads: CASSLRSLGGNYGYTF. The CDR3 region has the DNA TGTGCCAGCAGCCTTCGTTCTCTGGGAGGGAACTATGGCTACACCTTC. Based on the CDR3 plus reference TRBV7-9 and TRBJ1-2, the full variable domain is DTGVSQNPRHKITKRGQNVTFRCDPISEHNRLYWYRQTLGQGPEFLTYFQNEAQLEKSRLLSDRFSAERPKGSFSTLEIQRTEQGDSAMYLCASSLRSLGGNYGYTFGSGTRLTVV.

The chain carries TRBV6-4 and TRBJ1-1; TRBD1 might be the D (6 bases). Germline lookup yields CDR1 MRHNA and CDR2 SNTAGT. The germline V and J ends were trimmed by 5 bases and 9 bases, with 19 bases remaining between them. The CDR3 is 14 residues long. CDR3 in DNA: TGTGCCAGCAGTTCAGAGCCGTCCGGGACAAAAGCTTTCTTT. This sequence encodes CASSSEPSGTKAFF.

J is TRBJ2-7 and V is TRBV4-2, with 10 positions matching TRBD2. Trimming at V came to 0 bases and at J to 1 base, leaving 0 bases not matched to a gene. Per germline, CDR1 LGHNA and CDR2 YNFKEQ. The CDR3 loop spans 15 amino acids. The CDR3 coding sequence is TGTGCCAGCAGCCAAGAGACTAGCGGGTCCTACGAGCAGTACTTC. Protein sequence: CASSQETSGSYEQYF.